These 27 T cell receptor beta chains were all obtained from the same sample, sequenced in a study of cytomegalovirus exposure and HLA in healthy donors. Both 60 Vbeta primers and 13 Jbeta primers went into the PCR. Generated by immunoSEQ multiplex PCR, the TCRdb table keeps only in-frame clones and is missing some. The sample gives about 98,000 clones, about 81% of which show up once; 1.4% is in the top ten. The material sequenced was PBMCs. These receptors all come from a man between 40 and 49 years old in good health and CMV-seronegative.

Here the CDR3 reads CASSPTGGAYEQYF. As DNA, the CDR3 is TGTGCCAGCAGCCCCACAGGGGGCGCCTACGAGCAGTACTTC. The chain combines TRBV7-2 with TRBJ2-7; the match to TRBD1 covers 9 bases. The germline CDR1 and CDR2 sequences are SGHTA and FQGNSA. After removal of 5 bases from V and 2 bases from J, the junction contained 4 bases not matched to a gene. The CDR3 length is 14 residues.

This chain uses TRBV18 with TRBJ2-1; D possibly corresponds to TRBD2 (5 bases). The CDR3 has 16 amino acids. Trimming cost V 0 bases and J 5 bases, with 14 bases left between them. The germline V gene encodes CDR1 KGHSH and CDR2 LQKENI. CDR3: CASSPPEAPKDNEQFF. The CDR3 DNA reads as TGTGCCAGCTCACCACCGGAGGCCCCAAAAGACAATGAGCAGTTCTTC.

The V gene is TRBV14, the J gene TRBJ1-2; a weak D match, TRBD1 (5 bases). V lost 4 bases, J lost 7 bases, and 19 bases lay in between. Germline-derived CDR1 and CDR2 are SGHDN and FVKESK. This CDR3 is 15 amino acids long. The CDR3 DNA reads as TGTGCCAGCAGCCCAGCCGCGGTCAGGGTGGGTGGCTACACCTTC. Translating gives CASSPAAVRVGGYTF.

This sequence joins TRBV6-5 and TRBJ1-1; TRBD1 agrees at 8 bases. Per the germline V gene, CDR1 is MNHEY and CDR2 is SVGAGI. Germline trimming cut 2 bases from V and 3 bases from J; bases unmatched to any gene: 2. The CDR3 covers 14 residues. This CDR3 reads CASSYQGAHTEAFF. The CDR3 bases are TGTGCCAGCAGTTACCAGGGGGCGCACACTGAAGCTTTCTTT.

This chain joins TRBV19 and TRBJ1-1; tentatively, D is TRBD1 (5 bases). V was pared by 6 bases and J by 0 bases, with 14 bases between. Germline-derived CDR1 and CDR2 are LNHDA and SQIVND (reference sequence). This CDR3 region has 15 residues. CDR3 sequence: CASRMRPGVNTEAFF. DNA for the CDR3: TGTGCCAGTAGAATGAGGCCGGGGGTGAACACTGAAGCTTTCTTT. The whole variable domain, remainder taken from reference TRBV19 and TRBJ1-1, is DGGITQSPKYLFRKEGQNVTLSCEQNLNHDAMYWYRQDPGQGLRLIYYSQIVNDFQKGDIAEGYSVSREKKESFPLTVTSAQKNPTAFYLCASRMRPGVNTEAFFGQGTRLTVV.

The rearrangement joins TRBV6-6 to TRBJ2-7; 9 bases are shared with TRBD2. The CDR3 totals 12 residues. Per germline, CDR1 MNHNY and CDR2 SVGAGI (reference sequence). V shed 6 bases and J 6 bases; nucleotides not matched to a gene: 3. The CDR3 here is CASRGTSREQYF. The DNA of the CDR3 is TGTGCCAGCAGGGGGACTAGCCGCGAGCAGTACTTC.

The chain joins TRBV7-8 to TRBJ1-1, with D possibly being TRBD1 (5 bases). Per germline, CDR1 SGHVS and CDR2 FQNEAQ. This CDR3 has 13 amino acids. The V end was cut by 5 bases, the J end by 4 bases, with 11 bases between. The CDR3 loop is CASSRGGATEAFF. The CDR3 nucleotides read TGTGCCAGCAGCCGGGGGGGTGCCACTGAAGCTTTCTTT.

The V call is TRBV7-9, the J call TRBJ2-3, with 10 bases fitting TRBD2. The CDR3 is 13 residues long. After removal of 8 bases from V and 6 bases from J, the junction contained 5 bases not matched to a gene. CDR1 and CDR2 from the germline V gene are SEHNR and FQNEAQ (reference sequence). The CDR3: CASERGGADTQYF. The CDR3 region has the DNA TGTGCCAGCGAGCGGGGGGGAGCCGATACGCAGTATTTT.

This clone appeared once. V usage is TRBV13 and J usage is TRBJ2-7, with TRBD1 as a possible D gene (6 bases). Between the trimmed V and J ends, which lost 6 bases and 4 bases, there was a span of 19 bases. The CDR3 totals 15 residues. Germline V gene lookup returns CDR1 PRHDT and CDR2 FYEKMQ (reference sequence). The CDR3 is CASSFRTAQKYEQYF. Here the CDR3 DNA reads TGTGCCAGCAGTTTTAGGACAGCCCAGAAATACGAGCAGTACTTC.

This sequence joins TRBV5-1 and TRBJ2-1; D is possibly TRBD1 (6 bases). CDR3 length equals 15 residues. V dropped 4 bases and J dropped 7 bases, with 18 bases sitting between them. Per germline, CDR1 SGHRS and CDR2 YFSETQ. CDR3 loop: CASSLRQERGNEQFF. The CDR3 DNA reads as TGCGCCAGCAGCCTGAGACAGGAGCGAGGGAATGAGCAGTTCTTC.

This clone was seen only a few times. The rearrangement joins TRBV7-3 to TRBJ2-7; 7 bases are shared with TRBD2. Trimming removed 3 bases from V and 6 bases from J; junction bases left unmatched: 5. CDR1 SGHTA and CDR2 FQGTGA come from the germline V gene. This CDR3 comprises 13 residues. The chain's CDR3 is CASSLVLASEQYF. In DNA form, the CDR3 reads TGTGCCAGCAGCTTGGTACTAGCGTCCGAGCAGTACTTC.

The rearrangement joins TRBV2 to TRBJ1-1; a weak D match, TRBD1 (5 bases). Deletions cut 2 bases from V and 7 bases from J, with 11 bases between. Germline lookup yields CDR1 SNHLY and CDR2 FYNNEI. This CDR3 spans 13 amino acids. In DNA, the CDR3 is TGTGCCAGCAGTGAACAGGGACTAGGTGAAGCTTTCTTT. This gives the protein CASSEQGLGEAFF.

The chain carries TRBV6-1 and TRBJ1-6, with D possibly TRBD1 on 5 matching bases. This CDR3 has 16 residues. Looked up from germline, CDR1 is MNHNS and CDR2 is SASEGT. Trimming shortened V by 4 bases and J by 4 bases, and 14 bases separated the two germline ends. The CDR3 here is CASSAGRVTYNSPLHF. CDR3 DNA: TGTGCCAGCAGTGCAGGGAGGGTGACTTATAATTCACCCCTCCACTTT.

V is TRBV29-1 and J is TRBJ2-2, with 12 nucleotides matching TRBD1. Trimming cost V 1 base and J 6 bases; bases outside gene matches: 3. Germline V gives CDR1 SQVTM, CDR2 ANQGSEA. This CDR3 has 15 residues. CDR3 coding DNA: TGCAGCGTTGAAGGTGGGACAGGGGGCCCCGGGGAGCTGTTTTTT. Translation: CSVEGGTGGPGELFF.

This clone appeared a single time. The chain recombines TRBV11-2 with TRBJ1-2, with 8 bases fitting TRBD1. With V trimmed by 3 bases and J by 3 bases, 6 bases remained unmatched. This CDR3 has 15 residues. CDR1 and CDR2 (germline): SGHAT, FQNNGV. The DNA of the CDR3 is TGTGCCAGCAGCTTCTCAGGGGGCGCGTACTATGGCTACACCTTC. Amino acids: CASSFSGGAYYGYTF.

This clone was detected only once. The chain uses TRBV2 and TRBJ2-7; TRBD2 matches at 13 bases. CDR1 and CDR2 from the germline V gene are SNHLY and FYNNEI. The V segment lost 7 bases and the J segment 1 base; nucleotides outside the gene matches: 1. This CDR3 is 14 amino acids long. CDR3 DNA: TGTGCCAGCATGGGACTAGCGGGGTCCTACGAGCAGTACTTC. It encodes CASMGLAGSYEQYF. The entire variable domain, with the rest obtained from reference TRBV2 and TRBJ2-7, is as follows: EPEVTQTPSHQVTQMGQEVILRCVPISNHLYFYWYRQILGQKVEFLVSFYNNEISEKSEIFDDQFSVERPDGSNFTLKIRSTKLEDSAMYFCASMGLAGSYEQYFGPGTRLTVT.

The chain recombines TRBV5-5 with TRBJ2-4; a weak D match, TRBD2 (7 bases). The germline CDR1 and CDR2 sequences are SGHKS and YYEKEE (reference sequence). The length of the CDR3 is 14 residues. The ends were cut back, 7 bases at V and 6 bases at J, with 17 bases in the middle. The CDR3 DNA sequence: TGTGCCAGCGAGTCCGGGGGGCGTATAAACATTCAGTACTTC. Translated: CASESGGRINIQYF.

The chain is built from TRBV5-5 and TRBJ2-7, with D tentatively TRBD1 (6 bases). Between the trimmed V and J ends, which lost 4 bases and 3 bases, there was a span of 8 bases. CDR1 is SGHKS and CDR2 is YYEKEE in the germline V gene (reference sequence). The CDR3 contains 12 residues. Here the CDR3 reads CASSPDSYEQYF. The CDR3 bases are TGTGCCAGCAGCCCGGACAGCTACGAGCAGTACTTC.

To note about this clone: The germline gene is not matched at one end of the junction; a read error may be the cause. The chain links TRBV15 to TRBJ1-2, with a possible D match to TRBD1 (6 bases). CDR1 LNHNV and CDR2 YYDKDF come from the germline V gene (reference sequence). This CDR3 contains 13 residues. CDR3 sequence (DNA): TGTGCCACCAGCAGCGCCGCGGGGGACACATCGGCCTTC. It encodes CATSSAAGDTSAF.

The V and J genes are TRBV30 and TRBJ1-3; the match to TRBD1 covers 8 bases. The V segment lost 3 bases and the J segment 16 bases; nucleotides outside the gene matches: 8. In germline, CDR1 is GTSNPN, CDR2 SVGIG (reference sequence). The CDR3 has 11 residues. Written as DNA, the CDR3 is TGTGCCTGGAGCGAGGGACAGGTCATCTATTTT. Amino acids: CAWSEGQVIYF. Complete variable domain (other parts from reference TRBV30 and TRBJ1-3): SQTIHQWPATLVQPVGSPLSLECTVEGTSNPNLYWYRQAAGRGLQLLFYSVGIGQISSEVPQNLSASRPQDRQFILSSKKLLLSDSGFYLCAWSEGQVIYFGEGSWLTVV.

With respect to this clone: The sample holds other DNA sequences that translate to the same CDR3. This sequence joins TRBV7-8 and TRBJ1-6; D is possibly TRBD1 (6 bases). The germline gives CDR1 SGHVS, CDR2 FQNEAQ. Trimming shortened V by 1 base and J by 5 bases, and 6 bases separated the two germline ends. This CDR3 has 14 residues. The CDR3 coding sequence is TGTGCCAGCAGCTTAGGACAGGATAATTCACCCCTCCACTTT. It encodes CASSLGQDNSPLHF.

The chain uses TRBV5-1 and TRBJ1-1; D is uncertain. Per the germline V gene, CDR1 is SGHRS and CDR2 is YFSETQ. CDR3 length equals 13 residues. Trimming took 3 bases from V and 0 from J, leaving 6 bases between them. The CDR3 here is CASSSTVNTEAFF. Written as DNA, the CDR3 is TGCGCCAGCAGCTCCACGGTGAACACTGAAGCTTTCTTT.

V is TRBV19 and J is TRBJ1-2; 10 bases match TRBD1. V lost 4 bases, J lost 9 bases, and 5 bases stayed unmatched. The CDR3 consists of 13 residues. Germline values: CDR1 LNHDA, CDR2 SQIVND (reference sequence). The chain's CDR3 is CASSTRDRGSYTF. DNA for the CDR3: TGTGCCAGTAGTACCCGGGACAGGGGAAGCTACACCTTC.

This sequence joins TRBV5-6 and TRBJ2-6; tentatively, D is TRBD1 (6 bases). Germline assignment: CDR1 SGHDT and CDR2 YYEEEE. The ends were cut back, 2 bases at V and 3 bases at J, with 15 bases in the middle. This CDR3 contains 17 residues. In DNA, the CDR3 is TGTGCCAGCAGCTTAGGGCAGGGGAAGCGTGGGGCCAACGTCCTGACTTTC. It is translated as CASSLGQGKRGANVLTF.

The gene calls are TRBV7-9 and TRBJ1-2; weak D call: TRBD1 (6 bases). CDR1 is SEHNR, CDR2 FQNEAQ, per germline (reference sequence). V lost 1 base, J lost 13 bases, and 16 bases lay in between. This CDR3 is built from 13 residues. CDR3 bases: TGTGCCAGCAGCTTAGGACAGGAGGCCGGGCTCACCTTC. It specifies CASSLGQEAGLTF.

The J gene is TRBJ1-5, the V gene TRBV4-3; D call uncertain. V lost 1 base and J lost 2, with 9 bases in between. CDR1 and CDR2 (germline): LGHNA, YSLEER. CDR3 length: 15 amino acids. The CDR3 nucleotides read TGCGCCAGCAGCCAAGGTTTATTAGGCAATCAGCCCCAGCATTTT. Amino acid sequence: CASSQGLLGNQPQHF.

There are a few counts of this clone. The V and J genes are TRBV27 and TRBJ1-3; D is uncertain. CDR1 and CDR2 (germline): MNHEY, SMNVEV (reference sequence). There are 15 residues in the CDR3. V was clipped by 6 bases and J by 0 bases, with 12 bases between them. This CDR3 reads CASSASGSSGNTIYF. The DNA of the CDR3 is TGTGCCAGCAGCGCGTCCGGGAGCTCTGGAAACACCATATATTTT.